The rows below give T cell receptor beta chains drawn from one sample of a study of beta chain features in type 1 diabetes. Assay used: immunoSEQ multiplex PCR; TCRdb lists only in-frame clones, some missing. In the table there are around 160,000 clones, 40% to 60% of which are singletons. The sample was Tregs from blood. The receptors shown here come from a man younger than 30 in good health. CDR3s leave out the opening cysteine and the closing phenylalanine or tryptophan.

>14|TRBV30
AWRRRRTGFFYGYT
>10|TRBV7-4
ASSFHAYEQY
>12|TRBV6-6
ASSFGQGGNEQF
>12|TRBV7-3
ASSSMGLTDTQY
>13|TRBV7-3
ASSLMSGGGYEQY
>15|TRBV9
ASSVSTGLAGDPEQF
>13|TRBV27
ASRFLAGVAYEQY
>14|TRBV5-4
ASSLGGSPGRDTQY
>13|TRBV27
ASSTRGLPTNEQF
>14|TRBV7-9
ASSWLSGGPQETQY
>14|TRBV7-9
ASSLALRGTNTEAF
>11|TRBV7-2
ASSLVPAHEQY
>12|TRBV5-1
ASSLDRGRGTQY
>13|TRBV19
ASSPTGQGRQPQH
>11|TRBV6-5
ASSYQGYSPLH
>14|TRBV27
ASSLGQGARSGELF
>13|TRBV6-5
ASSRTSGSSYEQY